The clone carrying this T cell receptor (beta chain) was recorded only once. What it binds is not known. These data are taken from a study of blood T cells in healthy people across ages. Points from the study as a whole: Naive CD4+ cell counts and diversity both ran higher in long-lived than in aged donors. Estimates of total diversity, which came from one million sequenced T cells, were considered to be underestimates.

Donors were healthy Caucasian individuals from Russia aged roughly 6 to 100. Peripheral blood, about 10 milliliters per donor, was collected. For the second PCR, which ran for about 7 to 11 cycles, a sample-barcoded 5' primer and a J-beta primer mix were used. One entry per CDR3 protein, called by TCRdb with MiXCR from the 5' RACE reads. Among over 1,500,000 distinct CDR3 sequences, roughly 52% were seen once, and the ten largest hold 2% to 2.5%. Trimming stripped 10 bases from V and 2 bases from J, with 16 bases between. The CDR3 has 14 residues. CDR1 is MNHNY and CDR2 is SVGAGI in the germline V gene (reference sequence).

The sequencing input was blood. This receptor was identified in a woman between 40 and 50 years old in good health. The V call is TRBV6-6, the J call TRBJ2-3; D may be TRBD1 (6 bases). The DNA for the CDR3 is TGTGCCACTTACGGGGACACGAACACAGATACGCAGTATTTT. This gives the protein CATYGDTNTDTQYF.